The TCR beta chain under discussion was sequenced for a study of vaccination and CD4 T cells after COVID-19. Study-wide context: Nasal swab PCR showed SARS-CoV-2 in convalescent patients, eight to ten with mild and one with severe disease.

The germline V gene has CDR1 SGHTA and CDR2 FQGNSA. V shed 5 bases, J shed 0 bases, and the junction held 17 bases outside the gene matches. This CDR3 is built from 22 residues. Cultured CD4+ T cell DNA underwent sequencing with the Oncomine TCR Beta short-read assay. TCRdb processed the PCR reads anew with MiXCR; each CDR3 protein has one entry. Seen here are 6,500 to 8,000 distinct CDR3 sequences, about 25% observed once, and the top ten hold more than 9%. Treatment indicated: roughly 10-day PBMC culture with coronavirus spike peptide pools or control peptides (ViraFEST assay). Worth noting for this clonotype: Its target is not known.

This clonotype originated in a human donor who had recovered from COVID-19. This sample comprised CD4+ T cells from blood, cultured in vitro, obtained after SARS-CoV-2 vaccination. The chain combines TRBV7-2 with TRBJ2-1, with 15 nucleotides matching TRBD2. The CDR3 sequence: CASSRPYRTSGRARDSYNEQFF. The CDR3 DNA reads TGTGCCAGCAGCCGCCCCTATCGGACTAGCGGGAGGGCCAGGGACTCCTACAATGAGCAGTTCTTC.